The T cell receptor beta chain described here comes from a study of blood T cells in healthy people across ages. In the study overall: Roughly one uniquely barcoded beta molecule per two T cells was captured. General observations from the study: More naive CD4+ cells and higher diversity marked long-lived donors relative to aged donors. Underestimates were what the diversity estimates from one million T cells were considered to be.

With regard to this clonotype: Its antigen is not known.

Using a J-beta primer mix together with a sample-barcoded 5' primer, a second PCR was run for about 6 to 11 cycles. Every cDNA molecule bore a tag from a template-switch adaptor containing 12 random nucleotides. TCRdb re-called the 5' RACE reads through MiXCR, storing one row per CDR3 protein. The table has fewer than 950,000 distinct CDR3 sequences, 40% to 65% seen once. CDR3 length: 18 amino acids. The J segment lost 1 base and the V segment lost 4 bases, leaving 14 bases of the junction unmatched. Germline CDR1 is SGHRS and CDR2 is YFSETQ. Sequencing was carried out using blood. The source is a man older than 75 in good health. The chain is built from TRBV5-1 and TRBJ2-3; 8 nucleotides match TRBD2. The CDR3 is CASSPPGSGGAGTDTQYF. CDR3 sequence (DNA): TGCGCCAGCAGCCCTCCTGGGTCGGGGGGGGCAGGCACAGATACGCAGTATTTT.